These 8 T cell receptor beta chains share one sample of origin, sequenced in a study of T cell responses to AZD1222 COVID-19 vaccine. TCRdb keeps only in-frame clones here, not all; method: immunoSEQ multiplex PCR. Seen here are around 220,000 clones, around 94% observed once, and the top ten hold around 1.8%. Sample: peripheral blood, taken 28 days after the second dose of the MenACWY control vaccine. Receptors originate from an adult who received the MenACWY meningococcal vaccine as a control.

The J gene is TRBJ1-6, the V gene TRBV30; D unclear. The CDR3 spans 14 residues. Per germline, CDR1 GTSNPN and CDR2 SVGIG (reference sequence). Trimming removed 5 bases at V and 5 bases at J, with 13 bases between. The CDR3 protein is CAWESGGDNSPLHF. In DNA form, the CDR3 reads TGTGCCTGGGAGAGCGGCGGGGATAATTCACCCCTCCACTTT.

This chain links TRBV18 with TRBJ1-3, with TRBD1 as a possible D gene (6 bases). V lost 3 bases, J lost 0 bases, and 12 bases lay in between. Germline V gene sequence: CDR1 KGHSH, CDR2 LQKENI. The CDR3 length is 16 residues. The CDR3 reads CASSPDPQGSGNTIYF. The CDR3 DNA is TGTGCCAGCTCACCCGACCCACAGGGCTCTGGAAACACCATATATTTT.

V gene TRBV5-1 combines with J gene TRBJ2-3; D perhaps matches TRBD1 (5 bases). This CDR3 is built from 12 residues. CDR1 and CDR2 (germline): SGHRS, YFSETQ. With 1 base removed from V and 6 bases from J, the gap between germline ends came to 6 bases. The CDR3 sequence is CASSLRQDTQYF. CDR3 DNA sequence: TGCGCCAGCAGCTTGCGACAGGATACGCAGTATTTT.

The V and J genes are TRBV6-2 or TRBV6-3 and TRBJ1-1; D might be TRBD1 (5 bases). In germline, CDR1 is MNHEY, CDR2 SVGEGT. Trimming stripped 2 bases from V and 6 bases from J, with 16 bases between. The CDR3 covers 15 residues. The DNA for the CDR3 is TGTGCCAGCAGTTACCCGCCTCGGGGCGCATCTGAAGCTTTCTTT. Its protein product is CASSYPPRGASEAFF.

The chain links TRBV6-6 to TRBJ2-1; TRBD1 is a possible D gene (6 bases). CDR3 length: 16 residues. V was clipped by 4 bases and J by 0 bases, with 13 bases between them. CDR1 and CDR2 from the germline V gene are MNHNY and SVGAGI (reference sequence). The CDR3 loop reads CASSSRTEDSYNEQFF. CDR3 in DNA: TGTGCCAGCAGTTCCCGGACAGAAGACTCCTACAATGAGCAGTTCTTC.

The rearrangement links TRBV9 to TRBJ2-1; 10 nucleotides match TRBD2. The length of the CDR3 is 15 residues. V shed 5 bases and J 7 bases; nucleotides not matched to a gene: 9. The V gene's germline CDR1 is SGDLS and CDR2 YYNGEE. The CDR3 here is CASSLGAGGWNEQFF. The CDR3 DNA reads TGTGCCAGCAGTTTAGGAGCGGGGGGGTGGAATGAGCAGTTCTTC.

This chain connects TRBV10-3 to TRBJ2-1, with TRBD2 matching over 14 bases. Germline V gene sequence: CDR1 ENHRY, CDR2 SYGVKD. This CDR3 is 20 amino acids long. The V segment lost 2 bases and the J segment 1 base; nucleotides outside the gene matches: 10. DNA for the CDR3: TGTGCCATCAGTGAGGGGACTAGCGGGAGATGGTTAAGGTCCTACAATGAGCAGTTCTTC. Translation gives CAISEGTSGRWLRSYNEQFF.

The genes are TRBV5-4 and TRBJ1-2; 11 nucleotides match TRBD1. The CDR3 loop spans 15 amino acids. The J segment lost 8 bases and the V segment lost 0 bases, leaving 6 bases of the junction unmatched. Per germline, CDR1 SGHNT and CDR2 YYREEE (reference sequence). CDR3 sequence (DNA): TGTGCCAGCAGCTTGGGGGACAGGGGGAGGTACGGCTACACCTTC. It codes for CASSLGDRGRYGYTF.